Included here is one TCR beta chain sequence, with context. What it binds is unknown. This entry belongs to a study of T cells in Graves' hyperthyroidism and ophthalmopathy. Study information: Initial diagnosis, before any treatment, was when peripheral blood was collected. Regarding the study as a whole: Ophthalmopathy was distinguished from stable hyperthyroidism by 13 V-J signatures.

Amplification yielded TCR beta CDR3 regions, with RNA transcripts as the source. The HTBI set primed first-round TCR CDR3 RT-PCR. TCRdb reanalysed the multiplex PCR reads using MiXCR and keeps one entry per CDR3 protein. The sample has approximately 410,000 distinct CDR3 sequences, approximately 15% seen once. The CDR3 loop spans 15 amino acids. V lost 6 bases and J 0 bases, leaving 12 bases between the germline ends. This receptor was identified in a woman between 18 and 29 years old with Graves' hyperthyroidism. Sequencing used blood. The chain joins TRBV12-3 or TRBV12-4 to TRBJ1-5; D remains ambiguous. Here the CDR3 DNA reads TGTGCCAGCAGGCGGACCGGCTATAGCAATCAGCCCCAGCATTTT. This gives the protein CASRRTGYSNQPQHF.